The clone carrying this T cell receptor beta chain appeared a few times. The antigen remains unidentified. ViraFEST used viral peptide pools to expand antigen-specific CD4+ T cells before sequencing. Upon completion of approximately ten days in culture, CD4+ T cells were isolated. Vaccine administered to participants consisted of two doses of either BNT162b2 or mRNA-1273. The sample originates from a study of vaccination effects on CD4 cells after COVID-19. TCRdb's copy holds only in-frame clones and misses some; the assay was immunoSEQ multiplex PCR. Of around 30,000 clones in the sample, roughly 80% were seen once. Study-wide results and limits: Marked clonal contraction was seen late after vaccination (in both infection- and vaccine-induced clones).

The CDR3 totals 14 residues. With 4 bases clipped from V and 7 bases from J, the junction kept 6 bases outside the gene matches. The germline V gene encodes CDR1 SGHNT and CDR2 YYREEE (reference sequence). This sequence originates from a human donor who received a COVID-19 vaccine. V is TRBV5-4 and J is TRBJ1-4; TRBD1 agrees at 8 bases. The sample here was CD4+ T cells from PBMCs cultured with HCoV-229E spike peptides, taken after COVID-19 vaccination. For the CDR3, the DNA is TGTGCCAGCAGCGTCCAGGGGGCGCTTGAAAAACTGTTTTTT. It is translated as CASSVQGALEKLFF.